This T cell receptor (beta chain) originates from a study of T cell changes during pregnancy in multiple sclerosis. Using immunoSEQ multiplex PCR, the repertoire was profiled, and TCRdb retains in-frame clones only, with some absent. The table has approximately 66,000 clones, about 92% seen once; the top ten hold roughly 2%. CDR3 length: 14 amino acids. The germline V and J ends were trimmed by 1 base and 6 bases, with 10 bases remaining between them. Germline V CDR1 and CDR2: LNHNV, YYDKDF (reference sequence). This clonotype was sampled from a female donor in good health, enrolled as a control in a pregnancy study. This sample comprised peripheral blood, obtained in the third trimester of pregnancy. V gene TRBV15 combines with J gene TRBJ1-5; D might be TRBD1 (6 bases). The CDR3 here is CATSRGQVSQPQHF. Here the CDR3 DNA reads TGTGCCACCAGCAGAGGACAGGTCAGTCAGCCCCAGCATTTT.